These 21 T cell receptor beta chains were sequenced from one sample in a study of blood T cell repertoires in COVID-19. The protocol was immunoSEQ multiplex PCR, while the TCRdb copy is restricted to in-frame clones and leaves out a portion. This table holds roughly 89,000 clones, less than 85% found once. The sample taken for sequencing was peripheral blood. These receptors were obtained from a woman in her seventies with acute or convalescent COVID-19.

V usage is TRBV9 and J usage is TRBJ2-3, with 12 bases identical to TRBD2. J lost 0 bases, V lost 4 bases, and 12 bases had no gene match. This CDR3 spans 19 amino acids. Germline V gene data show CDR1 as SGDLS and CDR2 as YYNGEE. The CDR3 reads CASSPRLAGGRRSTDTQYF. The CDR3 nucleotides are TGTGCCAGCAGCCCACGGCTAGCGGGAGGGCGACGGAGCACAGATACGCAGTATTTT.

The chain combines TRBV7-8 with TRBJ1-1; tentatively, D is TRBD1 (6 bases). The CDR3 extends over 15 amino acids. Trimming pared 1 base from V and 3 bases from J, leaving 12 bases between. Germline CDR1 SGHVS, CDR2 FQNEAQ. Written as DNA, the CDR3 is TGTGCCAGCAGCTTAGATGGGGCAGGGGACACTGAAGCTTTCTTT. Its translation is CASSLDGAGDTEAFF.

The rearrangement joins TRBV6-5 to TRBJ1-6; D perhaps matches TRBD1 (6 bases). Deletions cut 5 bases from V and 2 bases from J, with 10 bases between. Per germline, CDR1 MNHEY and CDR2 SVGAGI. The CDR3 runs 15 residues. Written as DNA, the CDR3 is TGTGCCAGCAGTCGTTCAGGGGCCTATAATTCACCCCTCCACTTT. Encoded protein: CASSRSGAYNSPLHF.

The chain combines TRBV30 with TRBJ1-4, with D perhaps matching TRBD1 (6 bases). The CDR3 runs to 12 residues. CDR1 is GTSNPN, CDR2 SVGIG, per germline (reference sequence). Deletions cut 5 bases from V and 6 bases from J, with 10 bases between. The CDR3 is CAWSGTYEKLFF. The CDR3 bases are TGTGCCTGGTCCGGGACATATGAAAAACTGTTTTTT.

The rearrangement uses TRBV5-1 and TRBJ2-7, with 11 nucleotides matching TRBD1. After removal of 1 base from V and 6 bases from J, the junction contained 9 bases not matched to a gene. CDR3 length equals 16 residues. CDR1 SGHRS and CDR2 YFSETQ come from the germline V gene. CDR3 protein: CASSLTGQGAFGEQYF. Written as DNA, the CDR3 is TGCGCCAGCAGCTTGACAGGACAGGGGGCGTTTGGCGAGCAGTACTTC.

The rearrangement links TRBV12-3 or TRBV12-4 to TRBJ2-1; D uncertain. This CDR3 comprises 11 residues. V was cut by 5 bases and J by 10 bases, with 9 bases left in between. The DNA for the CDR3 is TGTGCCAGCAGTGACAATTTAGAGCAGTTCTTC. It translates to CASSDNLEQFF.

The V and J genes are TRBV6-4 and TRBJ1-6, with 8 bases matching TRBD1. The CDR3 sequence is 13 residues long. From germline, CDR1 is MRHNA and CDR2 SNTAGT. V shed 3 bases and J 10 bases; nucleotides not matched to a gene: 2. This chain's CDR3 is CASSETGGSPLHF. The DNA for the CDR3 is TGTGCCAGCAGTGAAACAGGGGGATCACCCCTCCACTTT.

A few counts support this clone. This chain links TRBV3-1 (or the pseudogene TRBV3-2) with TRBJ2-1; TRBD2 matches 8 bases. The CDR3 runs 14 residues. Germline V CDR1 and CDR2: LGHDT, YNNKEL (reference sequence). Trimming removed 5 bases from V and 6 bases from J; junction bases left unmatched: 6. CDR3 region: CASSFLAGSNEQFF. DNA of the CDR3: TGTGCCAGCAGCTTTCTAGCGGGCAGCAATGAGCAGTTCTTC.

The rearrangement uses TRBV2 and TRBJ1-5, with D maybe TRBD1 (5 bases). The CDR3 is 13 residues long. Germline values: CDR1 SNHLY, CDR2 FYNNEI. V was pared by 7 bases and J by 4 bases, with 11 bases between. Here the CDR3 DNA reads TGTGCCAGCAACGACAGAGAAAATCAGCCCCAGCATTTT. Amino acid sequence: CASNDRENQPQHF.

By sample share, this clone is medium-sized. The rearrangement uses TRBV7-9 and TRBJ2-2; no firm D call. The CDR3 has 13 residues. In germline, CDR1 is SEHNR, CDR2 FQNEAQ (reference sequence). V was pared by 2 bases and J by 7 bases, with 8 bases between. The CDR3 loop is CASSLLVGGELFF. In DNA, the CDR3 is TGTGCCAGCAGCTTATTAGTCGGCGGGGAGCTGTTTTTT.

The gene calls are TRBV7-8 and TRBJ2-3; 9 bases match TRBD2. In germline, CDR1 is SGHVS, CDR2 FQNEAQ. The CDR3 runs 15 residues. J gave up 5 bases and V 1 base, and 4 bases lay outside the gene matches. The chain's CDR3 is CASSLEAGGIDTQYF. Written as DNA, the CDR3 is TGTGCCAGCAGCTTAGAGGCGGGAGGGATAGATACGCAGTATTTT.

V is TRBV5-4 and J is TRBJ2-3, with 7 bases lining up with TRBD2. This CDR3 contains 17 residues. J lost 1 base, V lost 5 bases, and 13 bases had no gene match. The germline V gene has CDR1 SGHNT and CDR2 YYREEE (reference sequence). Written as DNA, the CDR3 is TGTGCCAGCAGTCCGAGTACGAGGCTAGCGGGCACAGATACGCAGTATTTT. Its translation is CASSPSTRLAGTDTQYF.

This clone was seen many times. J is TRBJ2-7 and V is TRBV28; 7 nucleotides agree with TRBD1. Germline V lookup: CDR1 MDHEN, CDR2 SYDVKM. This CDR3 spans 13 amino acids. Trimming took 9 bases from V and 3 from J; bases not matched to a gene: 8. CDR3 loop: CARETGSGYEQYF. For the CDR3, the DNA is TGTGCCAGAGAGACAGGGAGCGGCTACGAGCAGTACTTC.

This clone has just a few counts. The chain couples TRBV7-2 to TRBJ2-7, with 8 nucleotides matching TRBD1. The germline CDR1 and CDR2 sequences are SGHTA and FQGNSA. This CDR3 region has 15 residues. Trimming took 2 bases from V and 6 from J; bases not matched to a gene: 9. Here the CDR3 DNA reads TGTGCCAGCAGCTTACACGGCAGGGGGCTGGGCGAGCAGTACTTC. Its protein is CASSLHGRGLGEQYF.

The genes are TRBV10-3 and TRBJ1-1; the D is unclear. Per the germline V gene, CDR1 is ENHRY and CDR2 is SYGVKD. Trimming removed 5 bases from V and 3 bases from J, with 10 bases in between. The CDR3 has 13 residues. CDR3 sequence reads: CAISSIRDTEAFF. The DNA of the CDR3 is TGTGCCATCAGTTCCATACGGGACACTGAAGCTTTCTTT.

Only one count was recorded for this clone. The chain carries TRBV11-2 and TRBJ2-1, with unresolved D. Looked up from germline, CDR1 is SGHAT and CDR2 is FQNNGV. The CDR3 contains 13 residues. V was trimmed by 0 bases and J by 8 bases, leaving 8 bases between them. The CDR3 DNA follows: TGTGCCAGCAGCTTAGATCCCCTCGATGAGCAGTTCTTC. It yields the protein CASSLDPLDEQFF.

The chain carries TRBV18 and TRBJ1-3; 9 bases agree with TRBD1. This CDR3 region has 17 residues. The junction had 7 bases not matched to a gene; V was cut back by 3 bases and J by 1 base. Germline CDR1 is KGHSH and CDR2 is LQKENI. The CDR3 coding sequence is TGTGCCAGCTCACCCGCGACAGGGGGAGGATCTGGAAACACCATATATTTT. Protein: CASSPATGGGSGNTIYF.

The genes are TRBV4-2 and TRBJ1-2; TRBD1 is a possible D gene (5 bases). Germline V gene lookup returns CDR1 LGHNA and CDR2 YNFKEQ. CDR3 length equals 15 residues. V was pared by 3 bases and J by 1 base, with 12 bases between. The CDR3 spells CASSHGAVSNYGYTF. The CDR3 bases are TGTGCCAGCAGCCATGGGGCAGTGAGTAACTATGGCTACACCTTC.

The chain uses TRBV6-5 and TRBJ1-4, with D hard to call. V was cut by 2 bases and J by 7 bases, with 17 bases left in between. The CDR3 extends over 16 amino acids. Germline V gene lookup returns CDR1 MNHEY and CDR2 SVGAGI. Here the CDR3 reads CASSYGLGDKAEKLFF. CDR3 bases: TGTGCCAGCAGTTACGGGCTCGGGGATAAGGCTGAAAAACTGTTTTTT.

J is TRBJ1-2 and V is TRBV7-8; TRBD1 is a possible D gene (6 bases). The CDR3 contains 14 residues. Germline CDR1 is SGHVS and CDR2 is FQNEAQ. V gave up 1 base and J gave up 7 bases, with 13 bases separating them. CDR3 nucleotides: TGTGCCAGCAGCTTAGATCGGGCAGGGGCTGGCTACACCTTC. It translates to CASSLDRAGAGYTF.

DNA for the CDR3: TGTGCCAGCAGTCCCCGGAGGGTGGGCAATTCACCCCTCCACTTT. Encoded protein: CASSPRRVGNSPLHF. The rearrangement links TRBV28 to TRBJ1-6; D is unresolved. Germline assignment: CDR1 MDHEN and CDR2 SYDVKM. The CDR3 loop spans 15 amino acids. With 5 bases removed from V and 7 bases from J, the gap between germline ends came to 15 bases.